Following are 11 T cell receptor beta chains from one sample sequenced in a study of identical twins (dated by TCRdb to about 2016). Library preparation employed 5' RACE. The run used an Illumina HiSeq 2000. TCRdb's own reprocessing of the public reads used fastp at Q25 and MiXCR and kept productive beta chains. Entries are consolidated by CDR3 protein sequence, retaining the most common genes and DNA. This sample has fewer than 350,000 distinct CDR3 sequences in its table, and under 9% of those were observed once. The ten largest clones take up approximately 2% of the sample. The data also belong to a second study, concerning yellow fever vaccine responses in identical twins.

Sequencing input: memory (CD45RO+) T cells sorted from blood. The cell subset or site label for this specimen denotes: CD45RO+ enriched T cells. These receptors originate from a woman younger than 30 in good health.

This clonotype was counted at least ten times. The rearrangement uses TRBV20-1 and TRBJ2-1; D uncertain. Trimming took 0 bases from V and 4 from J, leaving 10 bases between them. The CDR3 length is 14 residues. Looked up from germline, CDR1 is DFQATT and CDR2 is SNEGSKA (reference sequence). Here the CDR3 DNA reads TGCAGTGCTAGAGATCCCCCGCTATACAATGAGCAGTTCTTC. Encoded protein: CSARDPPLYNEQFF.

There are many counts of this clonotype. The chain recombines TRBV12-5 with TRBJ2-7; 8 bases are a match to TRBD1. Germline V gene lookup returns CDR1 LGHNT and CDR2 FRNRAP. This CDR3 region has 13 residues. J was trimmed by 3 bases and V by 6 bases; bases with no gene match: 4. The CDR3 region has the DNA TGTGCTAGTGGATCGACAGGGGACTACGAGCAGTACTTC. Translated: CASGSTGDYEQYF.

This clonotype was observed a handful of times. The chain employs TRBV5-1 and TRBJ2-2, with TRBD2 matching over 8 bases. V was clipped by 0 bases and J by 1 base; unmatched bases: 8. In germline, CDR1 is SGHRS, CDR2 YFSETQ. The CDR3 consists of 18 residues. DNA for the CDR3: TGCGCCAGCAGCTTGGCCACGGGTCTAGCGGGGAACACCGGGGAGCTGTTTTTT. This gives the protein CASSLATGLAGNTGELFF. The variable domain in full, completed from reference TRBV5-1 and TRBJ2-2, reads KAGVTQTPRYLIKTRGQQVTLSCSPISGHRSVSWYQQTPGQGLQFLFEYFSETQRNKGNFPGRFSGRQFSNSRSEMNVSTLELGDSALYLCASSLATGLAGNTGELFFGEGSRLTVL.

This clonotype showed up just a few times. The chain combines TRBV2 with TRBJ1-1; no clear D gene. V lost 10 bases, J lost 1 base, and 13 bases lay in between. Looked up from germline, CDR1 is SNHLY and CDR2 is FYNNEI. The CDR3 runs 13 residues. CDR3 protein: CAIWTLKNTEAFF. The CDR3 bases are TGTGCCATCTGGACTTTAAAGAACACTGAAGCTTTCTTT.

This clonotype appeared a few times. The V call is TRBV3-1, the J call TRBJ2-5; 10 bases align to TRBD2. The CDR3 length is 17 residues. Per germline, CDR1 LGHDT and CDR2 YNNKEL (reference sequence). J gave up 2 bases and V 4 bases, and 10 bases lay outside the gene matches. The CDR3 sequence: CASSPPYSGGQQETQYF. The CDR3, as DNA: TGTGCCAGCAGCCCCCCTTATAGCGGGGGGCAGCAAGAGACCCAGTACTTC.

This clonotype was seen at least ten times. The J gene is TRBJ2-2, the V gene TRBV27; 7 bases are a match to TRBD1. V lost 0 bases and J lost 3; bases outside the gene matches: 4. The CDR3 is 16 residues long. CDR1 is MNHEY and CDR2 is SMNVEV in the germline V gene (reference sequence). CDR3 DNA: TGTGCCAGCAGTTTATCCGGGACAGTGGACACCGGGGAGCTGTTTTTT. This encodes CASSLSGTVDTGELFF.

Many counts were recorded for this clonotype. This chain connects TRBV20-1 to TRBJ2-1; D possibly matches TRBD1 or TRBD2 (5 bases each). CDR1 and CDR2 (germline): DFQATT, SNEGSKA (reference sequence). CDR3 length: 17 amino acids. The ends were cut back, 1 base at V and 0 bases at J, with 16 bases in the middle. The CDR3 nucleotides are TGCAGTGCTAGAGCTCCCCCGGCAGGGAGCTCCTACAATGAGCAGTTCTTC. This codes for CSARAPPAGSSYNEQFF.

In its sample, this clonotype was seen many times. The chain uses TRBV6-1 and TRBJ1-2; TRBD1 aligns across 8 bases. V shed 4 bases and J 5 bases; nucleotides not matched to a gene: 6. Germline loops: CDR1 MNHNS, CDR2 SASEGT. CDR3 length: 14 residues. CDR3 DNA: TGTGCCAGCAGTGGCGGGACAGGAGGGTATGGCTACACCTTC. Its translation is CASSGGTGGYGYTF.

This clonotype was seen many times. The J gene is TRBJ1-1, the V gene TRBV6-2 or TRBV6-3; TRBD1 is a possible D gene (5 bases). V was shortened by 5 bases and J by 1 base, with 8 bases between the two germline ends. Germline V lookup: CDR1 MNHEY, CDR2 SVGEGT. CDR3 length: 13 amino acids. The CDR3 reads CASSMTENTEAFF. CDR3 bases: TGTGCCAGCAGTATGACAGAGAACACTGAAGCTTTCTTT.

The chain joins TRBV6-1 to TRBJ2-1; 8 bases are a match to TRBD2. With V trimmed by 0 bases and J by 6 bases, 10 bases remained unmatched. The CDR3 runs to 17 residues. Germline loops: CDR1 MNHNS, CDR2 SASEGT. CDR3 loop: CASSEAEGLVFPNEQFF. Written as DNA, the CDR3 is TGTGCCAGCAGTGAAGCCGAGGGACTAGTCTTTCCCAATGAGCAGTTCTTC.

This chain connects TRBV12-3 or TRBV12-4 to TRBJ2-3; 8 nucleotides agree with TRBD2. CDR3 size: 16 residues. V trimming: 7 bases; J trimming: 1 base; junction bases outside the gene matches: 10. CDR3 in DNA: TGTGCCAGCACCCGGGGGGGGGCCTCGGGCACAGATACGCAGTATTTT. Translation gives CASTRGGASGTDTQYF.